This TCR beta chain was captured by sequencing in a study of T cell responses to AZD1222 COVID-19 vaccine. In the case of this clone: Its antigen is undetermined.

Sequenced by immunoSEQ multiplex PCR; TCRdb stores in-frame clones only, minus some. The sample shows roughly 100,000 clones, over 75% of them seen only once. Germline values: CDR1 SGDLS, CDR2 YYNGEE. Trimming pared 3 bases from V and 1 base from J, leaving 4 bases between. The CDR3 sequence is 12 residues long. General study points: Researchers report vaccine-associated CD4 TCRs spanning spike, with dominance at 160-218 and 743-854. A mostly white British donor set with more females was recruited, and clonal diversity was possibly underestimated. Unmutated regions of variants are reportedly targeted by nearly half of spike-specific TCRs. After the peak T cell response, and only then, were repertoires sampled.

The chain joins TRBV9 to TRBJ1-1, with D uncertain. Sequencing was performed on peripheral blood, taken on day 0 of AZD1222 vaccination. The TCR sequence derives from an adult in good health. CDR3 nucleotide sequence: TGTGCCAGCAGCGGACAGAACACTGAAGCTTTCTTT. Translation: CASSGQNTEAFF.